This T cell receptor (beta chain) was identified in a study of T cell responses to AZD1222 COVID-19 vaccine. Across the whole study: Second doses were pooled across both intervals (about 4 or about 12 weeks). General study points: Close to half of spike-specific TCRs reportedly recognize unmutated variant regions. Dominant at 160-218 and 743-854, vaccine-associated CD4 TCRs also spanned spike.

Turning to this clone: The antigen is unknown.

The J segment lost 7 bases and the V segment lost 2 bases, leaving 10 bases of the junction unmatched. The CDR3 consists of 15 residues. Germline V gene data show CDR1 as LNHDA and CDR2 as SQIVND (reference sequence). Measured with immunoSEQ multiplex PCR; TCRdb has only the in-frame clones, and not every one. The sample consists of over 150,000 clones, 88% of them appearing once. Specimen: peripheral blood, collected on day 0 of AZD1222 vaccination. The clonotype originates from an adult in good health. This chain uses TRBV19 with TRBJ1-2; TRBD1 agrees at 7 bases. Here the CDR3 DNA reads TGTGCCAGTAGTATAACCGGCCAGGGGGTTGCTGGCTACACCTTC. It specifies CASSITGQGVAGYTF.